The 5 T cell receptor beta chains reported below all come from one sample, sequenced in a study of T cells in Graves' hyperthyroidism and ophthalmopathy. The TCR beta CDR3 regions underwent amplification using RNA transcripts as the source. The TCR CDR3 first-round RT-PCR relied on the HTBI primer set. Each CDR3 protein gets one entry after TCRdb re-called the multiplex PCR reads with MiXCR. The sample lists hundreds of thousands of distinct CDR3 sequences, about 13% occurring once. Sequencing input: blood. These receptors all come from a woman between 18 and 30 years old with Graves' hyperthyroidism.

The CDR3 nucleotides are TGTGCCAGCAGCTTGTCAGGGGAGAATGAGCAGTTCTTC. This codes for CASSLSGENEQFF. The rearrangement uses TRBV5-4 and TRBJ2-1; possibly TRBD1 for D (6 bases). Germline lookup yields CDR1 SGHNT and CDR2 YYREEE (reference sequence). The CDR3 totals 13 residues. V was shortened by 1 base and J by 7 bases, with 9 bases between the two germline ends. The full variable domain, in which reference TRBV5-4 and TRBJ2-1 provide the parts outside the CDR3, is ETGVTQSPTHLIKTRGQQVTLRCSSQSGHNTVSWYQQALGQGPQFIFQYYREEENGRGNFPPRFSGLQFPNYSSELNVNALELDDSALYLCASSLSGENEQFFGPGTRLTVL.

This clonotype was observed many times. The chain joins TRBV27 to TRBJ2-1; TRBD2 aligns across 13 bases. Trimming removed 2 bases from V and 6 bases from J; junction bases left unmatched: 1. The CDR3 covers 15 residues. Germline CDR1 is MNHEY and CDR2 is SMNVEV (reference sequence). CDR3 amino acids: CASSLGTSGANEQFF. The CDR3 region has the DNA TGTGCCAGCAGTTTAGGGACTAGCGGGGCCAATGAGCAGTTCTTC.

This clonotype was picked up many times. The CDR3 spells CASSPTRTVVGEKLFF. The CDR3 DNA sequence: TGTGCCAGCTCACCTACGAGGACGGTGGTTGGAGAAAAACTGTTTTTT. V is TRBV18 and J is TRBJ1-4, with D hard to call. CDR1 is KGHSH, CDR2 LQKENI, per germline. Trimming shortened V by 3 bases and J by 8 bases, and 19 bases separated the two germline ends. The CDR3 is made up of 16 amino acids. Full variable domain (remainder filled in from reference TRBV18 and TRBJ1-4): NAGVMQNPRHLVRRRGQEARLRCSPMKGHSHVYWYRQLPEEGLKFMVYLQKENIIDESGMPKERFSAEFPKEGPSILRIQQVVRGDSAAYFCASSPTRTVVGEKLFFGSGTQLSVL.

This clonotype was counted ten times or more. J is TRBJ1-1 and V is TRBV29-1; D is unclear. V was shortened by 5 bases and J by 6 bases, with 19 bases between the two germline ends. The germline CDR1 and CDR2 sequences are SQVTM and ANQGSEA. The CDR3 sequence is 14 residues long. This chain's CDR3 is CSVSPGTLGAEAFF. The CDR3 DNA reads TGCAGCGTTTCCCCAGGCACACTCGGCGCTGAAGCTTTCTTT.

This clonotype was seen repeatedly, ten times or more. The chain joins TRBV20-1 to TRBJ2-4; D might be TRBD2 (6 bases). Germline lookup yields CDR1 DFQATT and CDR2 SNEGSKA (reference sequence). The CDR3 is 13 residues long. The V end was cut by 3 bases, the J end by 8 bases, with 14 bases between. CDR3 DNA sequence: TGCAGTGCTAGGGCCCGACTAGGAGACATTCAGTACTTC. It is translated as CSARARLGDIQYF.